These 10 T cell receptor beta chains share one sample of origin, sequenced in a study of neurological immune-mediated disorders (dated by TCRdb to 2018 to 2020). Library generation was performed with 5' RACE. Data came from an Illumina HiSeq 2500. TCRdb reworked the public reads: Q25 trimming with fastp, MiXCR clone assembly, productive beta chains retained. Duplicate CDR3 protein sequences are folded into a single record with the most common DNA and genes. Within this sample are approximately 41,000 distinct CDR3 sequences, with 2% to 3% of them counted one time only. The leading ten clones occupy approximately 12% of the sample. The material sequenced was PBMCs. The receptors here all came from a young man with multiple sclerosis.

This clonotype was counted many times. The V gene is TRBV20-1, the J gene TRBJ2-5; D uncertain. CDR1 and CDR2 from the germline V gene are DFQATT and SNEGSKA (reference sequence). Between the trimmed V and J ends, which lost 1 base and 4 bases, there was a span of 16 bases. The CDR3 spans 15 residues. The CDR3 region has the DNA TGCAGTGCTAGAGTCGGGTCCTCCCCTTTAGAGACCCAGTACTTC. Its translation is CSARVGSSPLETQYF.

This clonotype has just a few counts. In DNA form, the CDR3 reads TGTGCCAGCAGCCAAGCTTACAGGGTTAACTATGGCTACACCTTC. It translates to CASSQAYRVNYGYTF. The rearrangement uses TRBV3-1 and TRBJ1-2, with a weak D call TRBD1 (6 bases). The germline CDR1 and CDR2 sequences are LGHDT and YNNKEL (reference sequence). This CDR3 contains 15 residues. V was pared by 1 base and J by 1 base, with 10 bases between.

The table lists this clonotype with many counts. V usage is TRBV18 and J usage is TRBJ2-6, with unresolved D. With 6 bases removed from V and 4 bases from J, the gap between germline ends came to 10 bases. CDR3 size: 14 residues. Germline CDR1 and CDR2: KGHSH and LQKENI. CDR3 residues: CASSPPRGANVLTF. The CDR3 nucleotides are TGTGCCAGCTCCCCCCCGCGGGGGGCCAACGTCCTGACTTTC.

This clonotype was seen repeatedly, ten times or more. This chain joins TRBV10-2 and TRBJ1-3; TRBD1 is a possible D gene (6 bases). The CDR3 is made up of 16 amino acids. The germline V and J ends were trimmed by 4 bases and 4 bases, with 17 bases remaining between them. In germline, CDR1 is WSHSY, CDR2 SAAADI. CDR3 sequence: CASSGQPGQPGNTIYF. The CDR3 DNA reads TGCGCCAGCAGTGGGCAACCCGGACAGCCCGGAAACACCATATATTTT.

There are many counts of this clonotype. The chain has TRBV12-3 or TRBV12-4 and TRBJ2-7; D call uncertain. The CDR3 loop spans 15 amino acids. The V end was cut by 1 base, the J end by 2 bases, with 12 bases between. CDR3 in amino acids: CASSLGTSSPYEQYF. In DNA, the CDR3 is TGTGCCAGCAGTTTAGGGACCTCCTCGCCCTACGAGCAGTACTTC.

This clonotype was seen at least ten times. The genes are TRBV6-2 or TRBV6-3 and TRBJ1-1; unclear D gene. This CDR3 region has 16 residues. From germline, CDR1 is MNHEY and CDR2 SVGEGT. V lost 2 bases and J lost 0, with 13 bases in between. In nucleotides, the CDR3 is TGTGCCAGCAGTTACAGGTTAGACACTATGAACACTGAAGCTTTCTTT. It translates to CASSYRLDTMNTEAFF.

Many counts were recorded for this clonotype. The J gene is TRBJ2-7, the V gene TRBV5-1; TRBD2 matches 7 bases. The CDR3 length is 15 residues. Germline CDR1 reads SGHRS; CDR2 reads YFSETQ. The V segment lost 1 base and the J segment 2 bases; nucleotides outside the gene matches: 6. CDR3 loop: CASSLIMGGAYEQYF. The CDR3 DNA is TGCGCCAGCAGCTTGATCATGGGAGGGGCCTACGAGCAGTACTTC.

The table lists this clonotype with many counts. The chain couples TRBV29-1 to TRBJ2-2, with 10 bases aligning to TRBD1. The CDR3 is 15 amino acids. V was clipped by 6 bases and J by 3 bases; unmatched bases: 7. Germline CDR1 SQVTM, CDR2 ANQGSEA. The CDR3 nucleotides read TGCAGCGTCCGAACCGGACAGGGGGACACCGGGGAGCTGTTTTTT. Residues: CSVRTGQGDTGELFF.

This clonotype was picked up many times. The rearrangement joins TRBV9 to TRBJ1-2, with TRBD1 matching over 7 bases. The V gene's germline CDR1 is SGDLS and CDR2 YYNGEE. Losses at the gene ends were 4 bases for V and 3 bases for J; bases not matched to a gene: 9. This CDR3 contains 15 residues. This chain's CDR3 is CASSRTGVNDYGYTF. CDR3 DNA sequence: TGTGCCAGCAGCCGGACAGGCGTAAATGACTATGGCTACACCTTC. Full variable domain (outside the CDR3, taken from reference TRBV9 and TRBJ1-2): DSGVTQTPKHLITATGQRVTLRCSPRSGDLSVYWYQQSLDQGLQFLIQYYNGEERAKGNILERFSAQQFPDLHSELNLSSLELGDSALYFCASSRTGVNDYGYTFGSGTRLTVV.

Many counts were recorded for this clonotype. This rearrangement joins TRBV20-1 to TRBJ1-1; 9 bases are a match to TRBD1. With V trimmed by 6 bases and J by 1 base, 6 bases remained unmatched. CDR3 size: 14 residues. Germline loops: CDR1 DFQATT, CDR2 SNEGSKA (reference sequence). CDR3: CSAYRGRGNTEAFF. The CDR3 DNA is TGCAGTGCCTACAGGGGGCGCGGGAACACTGAAGCTTTCTTT.